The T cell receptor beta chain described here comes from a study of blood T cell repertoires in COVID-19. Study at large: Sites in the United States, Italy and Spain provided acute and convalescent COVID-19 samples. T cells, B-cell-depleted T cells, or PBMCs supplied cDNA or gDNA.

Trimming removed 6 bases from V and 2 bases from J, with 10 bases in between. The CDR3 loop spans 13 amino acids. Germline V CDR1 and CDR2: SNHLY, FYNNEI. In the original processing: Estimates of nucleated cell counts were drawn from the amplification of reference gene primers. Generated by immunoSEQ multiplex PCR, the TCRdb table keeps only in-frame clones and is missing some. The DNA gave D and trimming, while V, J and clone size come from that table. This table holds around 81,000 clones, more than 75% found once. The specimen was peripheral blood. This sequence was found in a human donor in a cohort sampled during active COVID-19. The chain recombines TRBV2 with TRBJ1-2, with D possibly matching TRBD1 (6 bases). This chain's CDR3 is CASSPTGNYGYTF. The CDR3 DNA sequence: TGTGCCAGCAGCCCTACAGGGAACTATGGCTACACCTTC.